The 3 T cell receptor beta chains below come from one sample, sequenced in a study of T-cell memory formation after mild COVID-19. MiXCR, run by TCRdb on the 5' RACE reads, gives a single entry per CDR3 protein. This sample has about 88,000 distinct CDR3 sequences, with approximately 25% found just once. Sequences were obtained from PBMCs or a T cell subset sorted from them (not recorded which). The receptor set was obtained from a man younger than 35 who had mild COVID-19 (a few samples of this study predate the infection). Cell type and time point are not known.

There are a few counts of this clonotype. The chain combines TRBV12-3 or TRBV12-4 with TRBJ1-2, with D unresolved. The length of the CDR3 is 12 residues. V shed 2 bases and J shed 7 bases, with 8 bases lying between them. CDR3 protein: CASSLRQGGYTF. The DNA for the CDR3 is TGTGCCAGCAGTTTAAGGCAAGGTGGCTACACCTTC.

This clonotype was counted at least ten times. The chain recombines TRBV7-6 with TRBJ2-3, with D unresolved. V was shortened by 3 bases and J by 0 bases, with 1 base between the two germline ends. CDR3 length: 12 residues. Germline-derived CDR1 and CDR2 are SGHVS and FNYEAQ. The CDR3 coding sequence is TGTGCCAGCAGCTTTAGCACAGATACGCAGTATTTT. This gives the protein CASSFSTDTQYF.

As DNA, the CDR3 is TGTGCCAGCAGCAGTGCCGGGACTCATGGGACCCAGTACTTC. Residues: CASSSAGTHGTQYF. The chain carries TRBV7-8 and TRBJ2-5, with D possibly being TRBD2 (6 bases). Trimming stripped 5 bases from V and 7 bases from J, with 17 bases between. The germline V gene encodes CDR1 SGHVS and CDR2 FQNEAQ. CDR3 length: 14 amino acids.